At least ten counts were recorded for the clone carrying this T cell receptor beta chain. The data belong to a study of read filtering for tumor transcriptome and immune sequencing. About the study: DNase treatment preceded whole-transcriptome library preparation.

The library was built from about 0.4 ug RNA with molecular barcoded adaptors for alpha/delta and beta/gamma chains. TCRdb re-derived calls from the reads in MiXCR, one entry per CDR3 protein. The sample records approximately 90,000 distinct CDR3 sequences, approximately 21% being singletons. CDR3 length: 15 residues. Trimming took 4 bases from V and 3 from J; bases not matched to a gene: 7. The sample comprised a population of CD138-negative cells sorted from bone marrow. The chain couples TRBV12-3 or TRBV12-4 to TRBJ2-3, with 7 bases identical to TRBD1. The sequence came from a donor at least 40 years old with multiple myeloma. CDR3 amino acids: CASSSEGARTDTQYF. The CDR3 coding sequence is TGTGCCAGCAGTTCAGAGGGGGCTCGTACAGATACGCAGTATTTT.